These T cell receptor beta chains were read from a single sample in a study of blood T cell repertoires in COVID-19. Assay: immunoSEQ multiplex PCR; the TCRdb copy retains only in-frame clones and omits some. The repertoire holds almost 200,000 clones, with 70% to 80% as singletons. The sample consisted of peripheral blood. These receptors originate from a woman aged 40-49 years with COVID-19, enrolled during active disease. Each CDR3 is given with its conserved first and last residue. The order of the fields is D gene, CDR3 length, V gene, clone size, J gene, CDR3 DNA, CDR3 protein. A D gene is named only where the DNA matches it firmly. The size field is filled for only some rows; it gives once, few, many or a size class.

>.|13|TRBV18|few|TRBJ2-2
TGTGCCAGCTCCCCAATCGAGAGCGGGGAGCTGTTTTTT
CASSPIESGELFF
>TRBD1|14|TRBV4-1|.|TRBJ1-2
TGCGCCAGCAGCCAAGCGCACAGGGGTCTCGGCTACACCTTC
CASSQAHRGLGYTF
>.|14|TRBV5-1|.|TRBJ1-4
TGCGCCAGCAGCTTGGATAGCACCTCAGAAAAACTGTTTTTT
CASSLDSTSEKLFF
>.|13|TRBV7-2|.|TRBJ2-6
TGTGCCAGCAGCTTCTTTGGGGCCAACGTCCTGACTTTC
CASSFFGANVLTF
>.|15|TRBV7-2|.|TRBJ2-5
TGTGCCAGCAGCTTCTCTGACTCGGTATCGGAGACCCAGTACTTC
CASSFSDSVSETQYF
>TRBD2|16|TRBV4-2|.|TRBJ2-1
TGTGCCAGCAGCGGGGAAAGAGCGGGAGGGCAGGATGAGCAGTTCTTC
CASSGERAGGQDEQFF
>.|15|TRBV18|few|TRBJ1-5
TGTGCCAGCTCACTCTTGAGTCAGGGTGATCAGCCCCAGCATTTT
CASSLLSQGDQPQHF
>TRBD1|17|TRBV25-1|few|TRBJ2-7
TGTGCCAGCAGTCCTCGGACAGGACCCTTTTTAACCTACGAGCAGTACTTC
CASSPRTGPFLTYEQYF
>TRBD1|16|TRBV2|.|TRBJ1-2
TGTGCCAGCAGTGAGGGCAGGGGGCAGCCTAGCTATGGCTACACCTTC
CASSEGRGQPSYGYTF
>TRBD1|14|TRBV3-1/TRBV3-2|many|TRBJ1-6
TGTGCCAGCAGTTTAACAGGGGCGGATTCACCCCTCCACTTT
CASSLTGADSPLHF
>TRBD2|15|TRBV5-1|.|TRBJ2-1
TGCGCCAGCAGCCTAATCACTAGCGGGGGAAATGAGCAGTTCTTC
CASSLITSGGNEQFF
>TRBD1|14|TRBV5-4|.|TRBJ2-7
TGTGCCAGCAGCTTGGGGGACAGGTCATACGAGCAGTACTTC
CASSLGDRSYEQYF
>TRBD2|17|TRBV2|.|TRBJ2-4
TGTGCCAGCAGTGGGACTAGCGGGGCGCTAGCCAAAAACATTCAGTACTTC
CASSGTSGALAKNIQYF
>.|14|TRBV3-1/TRBV3-2|.|TRBJ2-1
TGTGCCAGCAGCCAAGGCGGATACTACAATGAGCAGTTCTTC
CASSQGGYYNEQFF
>.|13|TRBV19|few|TRBJ1-4
TGTGCCAGTAGTCCCGACGGAGGTGAAAAACTGTTTTTT
CASSPDGGEKLFF
>TRBD1|17|TRBV10-1|.|TRBJ1-5
TGCGCCAGCAGTGAGTCGAAGGGACAGGGCACCAATCAGCCCCAGCATTTT
CASSESKGQGTNQPQHF
>TRBD1|14|TRBV6-5|.|TRBJ1-3
TGTGCCAGCAGTTACACGGGACAGCGAAACACCATATATTTT
CASSYTGQRNTIYF
>.|12|TRBV19|few|TRBJ1-1
TGTGCCAGCAGCAGGGTCGGCACTGAAGCTTTCTTT
CASSRVGTEAFF
>.|15|TRBV21-1|.|TRBJ2-7
TGTGCCAGCAGCAAAAAGTACAGGGGGCCCCTCGAGCAGTACTTC
CASSKKYRGPLEQYF
>.|15|TRBV2|.|TRBJ1-5
TGTGCCAGCGGGGCGGCAGTTAATAGCAATCAGCCCCAGCATTTT
CASGAAVNSNQPQHF
>.|14|TRBV5-6|.|TRBJ2-1
TGTGCCAGCAGCTCTGGACTAAGCTACAATGAGCAGTTCTTC
CASSSGLSYNEQFF
>TRBD2|15|TRBV4-1|.|TRBJ2-7
TGCGCCAGCAGCCAAGACAGGACTAGCTCCTACGAGCAGTACTTC
CASSQDRTSSYEQYF
>TRBD2|15|TRBV5-1|.|TRBJ2-1
TGCGCCAGCAGCTTGGGCGGGGGGCTGTACAATGAGCAGTTCTTC
CASSLGGGLYNEQFF
>.|12|TRBV25-1|.|TRBJ2-3
TGTGCCAGCAGTGATCTCACTGTTCGAGAAGTATTT
CASSDLTVREVF
>TRBD2|17|TRBV5-5|.|TRBJ2-3
TGTGCCAGCAGCTTGTGGCTAGCGGGAGCGCTGGGGGATACGCAGTATTTT
CASSLWLAGALGDTQYF
>.|14|TRBV5-6|few|TRBJ1-4
TGTGCCAGCAGCTTCGGGAGAGGTTACGAAAAACTGTTTTTT
CASSFGRGYEKLFF
>TRBD2|17|TRBV11-2|.|TRBJ2-1
TGTGCCAGCAGCTGGAAACTAGCGGGAGTTTCCTACAATGAGCAGTTCTTC
CASSWKLAGVSYNEQFF
>.|14|TRBV3-1/TRBV3-2|.|TRBJ1-2
TGTGCCAGCAGCCAAGATGGTGGGGGCGTCGGCTACACCTTC
CASSQDGGGVGYTF
>TRBD1|17|TRBV10-1|.|TRBJ1-3
TGCGCCAGCAGTGAGTCCGGGGGCCAGGGGGCCCGAAACACCATATATTTT
CASSESGGQGARNTIYF
>.|13|TRBV6-5|.|TRBJ1-2
TGTGCCAGCATTCCTGGACAGATCTATGGCTACACCTTC
CASIPGQIYGYTF
>.|15|TRBV4-1|.|TRBJ1-4
TGCGCCAGCAGCACCCAGACTAGGAGGAATGAAAAACTGTTTTTT
CASSTQTRRNEKLFF
>.|13|TRBV9|.|TRBJ2-1
TGTGCCAGCAGCGTAGGAACAGGTTGGGAGCAGTTCTTC
CASSVGTGWEQFF
>TRBD1|14|TRBV27|.|TRBJ1-2
TGTGCCAGCAGCTCTCAGGGGACAGGGAACGGCTACACCTTC
CASSSQGTGNGYTF
>.|11|TRBV6-2/TRBV6-3|.|TRBJ2-7
TGTGCCAGCAGCACTCTCTACGAGCAGTACTTC
CASSTLYEQYF
>TRBD1|14|TRBV4-1|.|TRBJ2-7
TGCGCCAGCAGCCAGAGAGAGACAGGGGACGAGCAGTACTTC
CASSQRETGDEQYF
>.|14|TRBV6-2/TRBV6-3|once|TRBJ1-2
TGTGCCAGCAGTTATCAAGGGCGGAGGGGTGGCTACACCTTC
CASSYQGRRGGYTF
>.|15|TRBV5-6|.|TRBJ1-5
TGTGCCAGCAGCTTTTATTTTGCGAGCAATCAGCCCCAGCATTTT
CASSFYFASNQPQHF
>TRBD2|15|TRBV5-1|.|TRBJ2-7
TGCGCCAGCAGCTTGGGGACTAGCGGGGTGTCCGAGCAGTACTTC
CASSLGTSGVSEQYF
>TRBD2|14|TRBV5-6|.|TRBJ2-7
TGTGCCAGCAGCAACAGCGGGGGGGCCTACGAGCAGTACTTC
CASSNSGGAYEQYF
>.|17|TRBV7-9|few|TRBJ1-4
TGTGCCAGCAGCTTAGGAGGCGGGGGCAAGGCTAATGAAAAACTGTTTTTT
CASSLGGGGKANEKLFF
>.|17|TRBV23-1|.|TRBJ1-3
TGCGCCAGCAGTTTTCGACTCGACGGCTTCTCTGGAAACACCATATATTTT
CASSFRLDGFSGNTIYF
>.|13|TRBV6-6|.|TRBJ1-1
TGTGCCAGCAGAGACTGGGGGGGACCTGAAGCTTTCTTT
CASRDWGGPEAFF
>TRBD2|16|TRBV4-2|.|TRBJ2-3
TGTGCCAGCCGCGGCCAGCGGGATTGGTTGACAGATACGCAGTATTTT
CASRGQRDWLTDTQYF
>TRBD1|15|TRBV5-1|.|TRBJ1-6
TGCGCCAGCAGCCCGTTCGGGACAGGGGGAACACCCCTCCACTTT
CASSPFGTGGTPLHF
>TRBD1|16|TRBV15|.|TRBJ2-1
TGTGCCACCAGCAGGACAGGGGCAGCCTCCTACAATGAGCAGTTCTTC
CATSRTGAASYNEQFF
>TRBD1|15|TRBV18|once|TRBJ2-7
TGTGCCAGCTCACCTAGCTGGGACAGGCCCTACGAGCAGTACTTC
CASSPSWDRPYEQYF
>TRBD2|17|TRBV29-1|.|TRBJ2-2
TGCAGCGTGGAGAAGGGGGGTAGCGGGGCCGCAGGCGGGGAGCTGTTTTTT
CSVEKGGSGAAGGELFF
>.|15|TRBV18|.|TRBJ2-7
TGTGCCAGCTCACCACCGGGGGCGGGCGCCTACGAGCAGTACTTC
CASSPPGAGAYEQYF
>TRBD1|13|TRBV12-3/TRBV12-4|.|TRBJ2-7
TGTGCCAGCAGGTTGACAGGGGGGGACGAGCAGTACTTC
CASRLTGGDEQYF
>.|14|TRBV18|.|TRBJ2-5
TGTGCCAGCTCACCACCGATGCTACAAGAGACCCAGTACTTC
CASSPPMLQETQYF